Sequencing of this T cell receptor (beta chain) was carried out in a study of monozygotic twins with inflammatory bowel disease. TCRdb re-called the 5' RACE reads and shows each CDR3 protein once, DNA omitted. The listing contains roughly 320,000 distinct CDR3 sequences. This CDR3 is 15 amino acids long. Germline CDR1 is DFQATT and CDR2 is SNEGSKA (reference sequence). This rearrangement joins TRBV20-1 to TRBJ2-2; TCRdb proposes TRBD1, but this gene call is untestable without DNA. The sample consisted of blood. This TCR came from a human donor with ulcerative colitis or Crohn's disease, or a healthy co-twin of an affected twin (not recorded which). The CDR3 reads CSVPRGGRNTGELFF.